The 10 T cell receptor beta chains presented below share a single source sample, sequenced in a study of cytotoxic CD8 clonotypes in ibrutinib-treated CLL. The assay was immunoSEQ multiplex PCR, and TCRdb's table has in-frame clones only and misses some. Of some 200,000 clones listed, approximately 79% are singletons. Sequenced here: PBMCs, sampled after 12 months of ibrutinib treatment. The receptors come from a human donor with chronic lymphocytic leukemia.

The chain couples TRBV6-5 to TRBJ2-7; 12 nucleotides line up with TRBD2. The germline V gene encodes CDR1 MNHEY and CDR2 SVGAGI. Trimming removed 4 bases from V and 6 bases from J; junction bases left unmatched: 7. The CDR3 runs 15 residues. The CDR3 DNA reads TGTGCCAGCAGTTCTTTCCCGGGACTAGCGGGCGAGCAGTACTTC. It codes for CASSSFPGLAGEQYF.

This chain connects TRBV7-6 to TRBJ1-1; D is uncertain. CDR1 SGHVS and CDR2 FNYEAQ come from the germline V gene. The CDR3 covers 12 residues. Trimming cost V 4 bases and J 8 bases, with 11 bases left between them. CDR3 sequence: CASSSLSSEAFF. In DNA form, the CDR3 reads TGTGCCAGCAGCTCCCTAAGTTCCGAAGCTTTCTTT.

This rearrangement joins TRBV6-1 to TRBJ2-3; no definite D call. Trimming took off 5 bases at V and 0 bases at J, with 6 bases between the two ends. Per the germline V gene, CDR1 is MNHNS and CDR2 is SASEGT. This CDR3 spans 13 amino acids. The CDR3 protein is CASSFLSTDTQYF. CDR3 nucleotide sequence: TGTGCCAGCAGTTTTCTTAGCACAGATACGCAGTATTTT.

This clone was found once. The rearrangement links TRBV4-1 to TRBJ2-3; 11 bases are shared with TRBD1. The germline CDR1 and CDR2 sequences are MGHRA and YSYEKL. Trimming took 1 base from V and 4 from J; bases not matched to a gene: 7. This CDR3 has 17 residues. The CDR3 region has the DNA TGCGCCAGCAGCCAAGCGCCTCCGGGACAGGGGGCAGATACGCAGTATTTT. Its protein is CASSQAPPGQGADTQYF.

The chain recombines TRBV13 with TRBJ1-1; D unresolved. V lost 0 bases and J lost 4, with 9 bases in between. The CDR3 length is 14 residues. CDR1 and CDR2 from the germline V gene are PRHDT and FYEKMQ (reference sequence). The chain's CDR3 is CASSLGFAGTEAFF. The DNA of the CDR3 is TGTGCCAGCAGCTTAGGGTTTGCGGGCACTGAAGCTTTCTTT.

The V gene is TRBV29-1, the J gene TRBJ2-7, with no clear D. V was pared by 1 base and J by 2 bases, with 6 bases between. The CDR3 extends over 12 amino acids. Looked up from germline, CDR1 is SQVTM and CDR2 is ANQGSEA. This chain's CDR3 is CSVEAAAYEQYF. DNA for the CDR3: TGCAGCGTTGAAGCCGCTGCCTACGAGCAGTACTTC.

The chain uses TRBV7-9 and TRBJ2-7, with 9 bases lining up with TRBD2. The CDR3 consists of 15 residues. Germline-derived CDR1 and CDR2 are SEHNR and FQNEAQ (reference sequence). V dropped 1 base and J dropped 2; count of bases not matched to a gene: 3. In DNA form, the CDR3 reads TGTGCCAGCAGCTTAGAAGCGGGAGGCACCTACGAGCAGTACTTC. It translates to CASSLEAGGTYEQYF.

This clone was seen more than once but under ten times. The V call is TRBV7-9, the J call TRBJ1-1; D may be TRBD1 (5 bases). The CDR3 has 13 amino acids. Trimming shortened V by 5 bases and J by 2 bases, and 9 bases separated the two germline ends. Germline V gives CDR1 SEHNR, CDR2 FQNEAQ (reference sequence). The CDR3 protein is CASSEQANTEAFF. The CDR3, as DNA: TGTGCCAGCAGCGAACAGGCTAACACTGAAGCTTTCTTT.

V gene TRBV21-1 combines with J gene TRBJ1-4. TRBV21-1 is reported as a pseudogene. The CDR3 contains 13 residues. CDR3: CASSGRAGEKLFF. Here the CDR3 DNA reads TGTGCCAGCAGCGGCAGGGCGGGAGAAAAACTGTTTTTT.

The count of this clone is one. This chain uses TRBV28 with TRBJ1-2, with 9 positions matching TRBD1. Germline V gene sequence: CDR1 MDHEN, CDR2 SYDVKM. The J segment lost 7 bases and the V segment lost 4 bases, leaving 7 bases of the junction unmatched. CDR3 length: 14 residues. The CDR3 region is CASSSGQGWGGYTF. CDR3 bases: TGTGCCAGCAGTTCCGGACAGGGGTGGGGTGGCTACACCTTC.